The 25 T cell receptor beta chains below were found in one sample sequenced in a study of PD-L1 blockade in urothelial cancer. Time point meaning: pretreatment peripheral blood. TCRdb's copy holds only in-frame clones and misses some; the assay was immunoSEQ multiplex PCR. Counted here are 85,000 to 95,000 clones, 90% occurring once; the ten biggest clones make up 1.5% to 2%. The sequencing here drew on PBMCs, taken around atezolizumab (anti-PD-L1) treatment. These receptors were collected from a man in his 60s with urothelial cancer.

This clone occurred once. CDR3: CASSELGSSGNTIYF. The CDR3 DNA reads as TGTGCCAGCAGTGAATTGGGGAGCTCTGGAAACACCATATATTTT. The rearrangement uses TRBV2 and TRBJ1-3, with unresolved D. This CDR3 contains 15 residues. V was trimmed by 2 bases and J by 0 bases, leaving 8 bases between them. Germline V CDR1 and CDR2: SNHLY, FYNNEI.

The CDR3 bases are TGTGCCAGTAGCGCGGTCCAAGAGACCCAGTACTTC. Translation gives CASSAVQETQYF. V and J are TRBV7-2 and TRBJ2-5; the D gene is possibly TRBD2 (5 bases). CDR3 length: 12 amino acids. The V end lost 9 bases, the J end lost 1 base, and 9 bases lay between the germline ends. CDR1 is SGHTA and CDR2 is FQGNSA in the germline V gene. Based on the CDR3 plus reference TRBV7-2 and TRBJ2-5, the full variable domain is GAGVSQSPSNKVTEKGKDVELRCDPISGHTALYWYRQSLGQGLEFLIYFQGNSAPDKSGLPSDRFSAERTGGSVSTLTIQRTQQEDSAVYLCASSAVQETQYFGPGTRLLVL.

This clone was seen once. The chain links TRBV6-1 to TRBJ2-5; D unresolved. Germline V lookup: CDR1 MNHNS, CDR2 SASEGT. Trimming took off 2 bases at V and 5 bases at J, with 6 bases between the two ends. The CDR3 extends over 12 amino acids. CDR3 nucleotides: TGTGCCAGCAGTGAATCCTACGAGACCCAGTACTTC. Its protein is CASSESYETQYF.

The rearrangement joins TRBV7-3 to TRBJ1-1; 7 bases fit TRBD1. J lost 6 bases, V lost 5 bases, and 6 bases had no gene match. Germline V gene sequence: CDR1 SGHTA, CDR2 FQGTGA. The CDR3 loop spans 13 amino acids. For the CDR3, the DNA is TGTGCCAGCAGCCAGCGACAGGGAGCTGAAGCTTTCTTT. Translating gives CASSQRQGAEAFF.

This chain links TRBV11-2 with TRBJ2-1, with D possibly being TRBD1 (6 bases). CDR3 length: 13 residues. V lost 3 bases and J lost 9, with 12 bases in between. The germline gives CDR1 SGHAT, CDR2 FQNNGV. The CDR3, as DNA: TGTGCCAGCAGCTTGGCCCCAGGGGTTGAGCAGTTCTTC. Translation: CASSLAPGVEQFF.

This clone was seen more than once but under ten times. This chain links TRBV9 with TRBJ2-1, with TRBD2 matching 8 bases. CDR1 and CDR2 from the germline V gene are SGDLS and YYNGEE. This CDR3 is built from 16 residues. Losses at the gene ends were 4 bases for V and 6 bases for J; bases not matched to a gene: 12. CDR3 residues: CASSLTGLALFNEQFF. CDR3 sequence (DNA): TGTGCCAGCAGCCTTACCGGACTAGCCCTTTTCAATGAGCAGTTCTTC.

The chain employs TRBV19 and TRBJ1-4, with 7 bases fitting TRBD1. V lost 1 base and J lost 5; bases outside the gene matches: 4. The germline CDR1 and CDR2 sequences are LNHDA and SQIVND (reference sequence). The CDR3 spans 15 residues. The CDR3 spells CASSIGATGNEKLFF. CDR3 DNA sequence: TGTGCCAGTAGTATAGGAGCGACAGGGAATGAAAAACTGTTTTTT.

This clone was recorded once. This chain connects TRBV18 to TRBJ2-7; D is uncertain. The CDR3 sequence is 14 residues long. Deletions cut 4 bases from V and 2 bases from J, with 12 bases between. Germline V gives CDR1 KGHSH, CDR2 LQKENI. The CDR3 bases are TGTGCCAGCTCACGAGCCACCGAGGCCTACGAGCAGTACTTC. Translating it yields CASSRATEAYEQYF.

The chain joins TRBV11-2 to TRBJ2-5; 8 bases fit TRBD2. V shed 0 bases, J shed 4 bases, and the junction held 13 bases outside the gene matches. Germline values: CDR1 SGHAT, CDR2 FQNNGV. CDR3 length equals 18 residues. The CDR3 protein is CASSLDHRGGLRRETQYF. For the CDR3, the DNA is TGTGCCAGCAGCTTAGATCACCGGGGGGGCCTTAGGAGAGAGACCCAGTACTTC.

The chain has TRBV7-9 and TRBJ2-7; D might be TRBD2 (6 bases). CDR3 length: 17 residues. Trimming stripped 1 base from V and 0 bases from J, with 16 bases between. Germline CDR1 and CDR2: SEHNR and FQNEAQ (reference sequence). The CDR3 spells CASSLGRSSESSYEQYF. CDR3 nucleotide sequence: TGTGCCAGCAGCTTAGGTCGTTCTAGCGAAAGCTCCTACGAGCAGTACTTC. The whole variable domain, filled in from reference TRBV7-9 and TRBJ2-7, reads DTGVSQNPRHKITKRGQNVTFRCDPISEHNRLYWYRQTLGQGPEFLTYFQNEAQLEKSRLLSDRFSAERPKGSFSTLEIQRTEQGDSAMYLCASSLGRSSESSYEQYFGPGTRLTVT.

The chain combines TRBV6-1 with TRBJ2-3; no definite D call. This CDR3 has 13 residues. Germline CDR1 and CDR2: MNHNS and SASEGT. Trimming pared 4 bases from V and 5 bases from J, leaving 10 bases between. CDR3 DNA sequence: TGTGCCAGCAGTGGTAACTCGAGAGATACGCAGTATTTT. This gives the protein CASSGNSRDTQYF.

J is TRBJ2-3 and V is TRBV7-3; TRBD1 might be the D (6 bases). V was clipped by 6 bases and J by 3 bases, with 16 bases between them. This CDR3 spans 15 amino acids. Germline assignment: CDR1 SGHTA and CDR2 FQGTGA. The CDR3 is CASSYSGHSTDTQYF. The CDR3, as DNA: TGTGCCAGCAGTTACTCGGGACATTCAACAGATACGCAGTATTTT.

V is TRBV18 and J is TRBJ2-4, with D possibly matching TRBD2 (5 bases). Germline V gene lookup returns CDR1 KGHSH and CDR2 LQKENI. The V gene lost 0 bases and the J gene lost 0 bases, with 9 bases spanning the gap. The CDR3 totals 16 residues. In DNA form, the CDR3 reads TGTGCCAGCTCACCACCGGGGAGCTTAGCCAAAAACATTCAGTACTTC. Translation: CASSPPGSLAKNIQYF.

The DNA for the CDR3 is TGTGCCTGGAGTGATTATAGTGTCTCTGGAAACACCATATATTTT. This encodes CAWSDYSVSGNTIYF. The chain has TRBV30 and TRBJ1-3; D ambiguous. Between the trimmed V and J ends, which lost 1 base and 0 bases, there was a span of 10 bases. The CDR3 has 15 residues. Per germline, CDR1 GTSNPN and CDR2 SVGIG (reference sequence).

The chain is built from TRBV7-8 and TRBJ1-4; D remains unclear. V dropped 5 bases and J dropped 5 bases, with 6 bases sitting between them. Germline CDR1 reads SGHVS; CDR2 reads FQNEAQ. The CDR3 has 12 residues. This CDR3 is CASSAGNEKLFF. As DNA, the CDR3 is TGTGCCAGCAGCGCGGGGAATGAAAAACTGTTTTTT.

This clone appeared a single time. V is TRBV6-6 and J is TRBJ1-2; 8 bases align to TRBD1. The trim removed 5 bases at V and 5 bases at J, leaving 1 base unmatched. CDR3 length: 12 amino acids. Germline CDR1 reads MNHNY; CDR2 reads SVGAGI (reference sequence). CDR3 DNA sequence: TGTGCCAGCAGTGGACAGGGATATGGCTACACCTTC. Its protein is CASSGQGYGYTF.

The chain has TRBV5-4 and TRBJ2-1; 13 positions agree with TRBD2. CDR3 length: 15 amino acids. Germline trimming cut 3 bases from V and 14 bases from J; bases unmatched to any gene: 11. Germline V CDR1 and CDR2: SGHNT, YYREEE (reference sequence). The CDR3 region has the DNA TGTGCCAGCAGCTCGAGAACTAGCGGGAGGGCTAAGGAGTTCTTC. It is translated as CASSSRTSGRAKEFF.

The chain uses TRBV9 and TRBJ2-3; a weak D match, TRBD1 (6 bases). Germline V gene sequence: CDR1 SGDLS, CDR2 YYNGEE. The CDR3 has 18 residues. V was shortened by 4 bases and J by 0 bases, with 21 bases between the two germline ends. CDR3 in DNA: TGTGCCAGCAGCTCCAGCCCCGGGACACGATTTAGCACAGATACGCAGTATTTT. Translation gives CASSSSPGTRFSTDTQYF.

The V call is TRBV7-2, the J call TRBJ1-2; 7 positions agree with TRBD1. The CDR3 sequence is 15 residues long. Germline V gene data show CDR1 as SGHTA and CDR2 as FQGNSA. The ends lost 4 bases at V and 8 bases at J; junction bases unmatched: 13. The CDR3 nucleotides are TGTGCCAGCAGCTCCTACAGGGGCCAGTTGGGGGGCTACACCTTC. This codes for CASSSYRGQLGGYTF.

Turning to this clone: Its ends do not fully match the called genes, so a read error is possible. The gene calls are TRBV5-8 and TRBJ2-1; tentatively, D is TRBD1 (6 bases). Germline CDR1 SGHTS, CDR2 YDEGEE. The CDR3 loop spans 15 amino acids. CDR3 in DNA: TGTGCCAGCAGTTTGGTAGGGGGTCTCTACAATGAGCAGTTCTTC. This codes for CASSLVGGLYNEQFF.

The chain recombines TRBV30 with TRBJ2-1, with unresolved D. Trimming took off 2 bases at V and 10 bases at J, with 12 bases between the two ends. The CDR3 extends over 12 amino acids. CDR1 GTSNPN and CDR2 SVGIG come from the germline V gene (reference sequence). Here the CDR3 reads CAWSPNPSEQFF. In DNA, the CDR3 is TGTGCCTGGAGTCCCAACCCGAGCGAGCAGTTCTTC.

The rearrangement joins TRBV12-1 to TRBJ2-7; the D segment call TRBD2 is taken from the table without a DNA check. TRBV12-1 is assigned pseudogene status. The CDR3 runs to 15 residues. The CDR3 here is CAYGLPGLTSYEQYF. DNA for the CDR3: TGTGCCTATGGCCTGCCAGGACTAACGTCCTACGAGCAGTACTTC.

The rearrangement uses TRBV28 and TRBJ2-2; 11 bases are shared with TRBD1. The germline V gene encodes CDR1 MDHEN and CDR2 SYDVKM. The CDR3 length is 18 residues. V trimming: 3 bases; J trimming: 7 bases; junction bases outside the gene matches: 13. The CDR3 sequence is CASSLRKTWTGGSGELFF. DNA of the CDR3: TGTGCCAGCAGTTTGAGGAAAACTTGGACAGGGGGCAGCGGGGAGCTGTTTTTT.

The gene calls are TRBV5-6 and TRBJ1-2; D might be TRBD1 (5 bases). CDR3 size: 12 residues. V gave up 5 bases and J gave up 6 bases, with 11 bases separating them. Looked up from germline, CDR1 is SGHDT and CDR2 is YYEEEE. CDR3 in amino acids: CASRVGGDGYTF. The CDR3 DNA is TGTGCCAGCAGAGTGGGAGGGGATGGCTACACCTTC.

The chain employs TRBV7-8 and TRBJ1-2, with a weak D call TRBD1 (5 bases). The CDR3 is made up of 14 amino acids. CDR1 is SGHVS and CDR2 is FQNEAQ in the germline V gene. Trimming removed 6 bases at V and 0 bases at J, with 11 bases between. As DNA, the CDR3 is TGTGCCAGCAGACCCGACAGTCCTAACTATGGCTACACCTTC. This translates into CASRPDSPNYGYTF.